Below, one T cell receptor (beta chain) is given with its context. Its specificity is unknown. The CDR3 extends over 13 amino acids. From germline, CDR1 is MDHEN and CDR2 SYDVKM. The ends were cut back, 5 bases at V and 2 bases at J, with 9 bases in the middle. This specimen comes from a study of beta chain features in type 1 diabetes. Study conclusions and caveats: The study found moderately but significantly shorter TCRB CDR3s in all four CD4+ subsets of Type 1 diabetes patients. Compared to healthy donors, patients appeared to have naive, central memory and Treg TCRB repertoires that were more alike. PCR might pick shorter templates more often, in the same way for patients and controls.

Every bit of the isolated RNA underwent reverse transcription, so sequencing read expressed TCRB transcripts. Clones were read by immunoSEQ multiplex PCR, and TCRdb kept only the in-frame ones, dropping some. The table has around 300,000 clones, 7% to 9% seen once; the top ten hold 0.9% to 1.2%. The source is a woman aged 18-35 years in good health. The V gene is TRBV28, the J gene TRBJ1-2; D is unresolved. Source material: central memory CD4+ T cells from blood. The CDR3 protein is CASSRMGNYGYTF. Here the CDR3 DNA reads TGTGCCAGCAGTCGGATGGGCAACTATGGCTACACCTTC.